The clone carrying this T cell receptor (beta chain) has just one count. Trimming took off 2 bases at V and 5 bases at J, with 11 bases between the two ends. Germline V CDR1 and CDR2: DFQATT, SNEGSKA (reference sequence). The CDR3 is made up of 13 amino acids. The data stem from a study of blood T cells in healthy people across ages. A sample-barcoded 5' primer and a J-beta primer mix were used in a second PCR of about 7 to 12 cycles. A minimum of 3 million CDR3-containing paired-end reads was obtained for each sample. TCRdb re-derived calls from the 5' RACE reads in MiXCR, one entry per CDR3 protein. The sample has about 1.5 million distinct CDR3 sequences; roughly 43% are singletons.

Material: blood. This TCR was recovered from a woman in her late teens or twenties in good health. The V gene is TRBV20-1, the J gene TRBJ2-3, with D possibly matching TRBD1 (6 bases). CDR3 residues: CSARQGSGDTQYF. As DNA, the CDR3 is TGCAGTGCTAGACAGGGGTCGGGAGATACGCAGTATTTT.